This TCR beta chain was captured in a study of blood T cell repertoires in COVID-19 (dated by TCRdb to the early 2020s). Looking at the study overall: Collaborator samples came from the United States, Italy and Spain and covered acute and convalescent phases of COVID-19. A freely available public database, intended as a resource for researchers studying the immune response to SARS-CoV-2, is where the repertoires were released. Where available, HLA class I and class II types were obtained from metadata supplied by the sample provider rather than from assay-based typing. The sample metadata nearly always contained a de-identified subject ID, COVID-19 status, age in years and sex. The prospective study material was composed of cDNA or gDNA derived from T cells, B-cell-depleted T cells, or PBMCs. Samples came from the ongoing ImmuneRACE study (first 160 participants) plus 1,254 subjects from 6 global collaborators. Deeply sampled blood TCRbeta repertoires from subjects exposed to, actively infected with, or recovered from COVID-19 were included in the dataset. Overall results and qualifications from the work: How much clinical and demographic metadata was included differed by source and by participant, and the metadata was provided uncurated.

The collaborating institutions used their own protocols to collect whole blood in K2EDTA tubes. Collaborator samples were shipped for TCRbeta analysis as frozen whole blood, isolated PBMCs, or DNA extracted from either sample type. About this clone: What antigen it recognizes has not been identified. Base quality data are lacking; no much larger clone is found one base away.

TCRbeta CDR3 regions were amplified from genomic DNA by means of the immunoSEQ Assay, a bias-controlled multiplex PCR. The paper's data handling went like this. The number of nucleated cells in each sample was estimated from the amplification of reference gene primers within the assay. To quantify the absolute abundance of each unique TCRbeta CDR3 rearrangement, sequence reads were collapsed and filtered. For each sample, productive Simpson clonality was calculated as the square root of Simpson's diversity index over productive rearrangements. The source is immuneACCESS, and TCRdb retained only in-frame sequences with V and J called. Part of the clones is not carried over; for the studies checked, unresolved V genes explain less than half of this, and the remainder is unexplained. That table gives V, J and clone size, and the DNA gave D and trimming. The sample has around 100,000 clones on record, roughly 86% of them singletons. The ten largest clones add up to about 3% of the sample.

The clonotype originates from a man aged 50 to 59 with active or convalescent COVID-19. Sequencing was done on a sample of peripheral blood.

The encoded CDR3 is CASSLPGTGGGKLFF. The nucleotide sequence is given as TGTGCCAGTAGTCTCCCCGGGACAGGGGGCGGAAAACTGTTTTTT. Recombination connected TRBV19 to TRBJ1-4; TRBD1 agrees with 12 junctional bases. Per the germline V gene (reference sequence), LNHDA is the CDR1 and SQIVND is the CDR2. Trimming accounts for 5 bases at V and 10 bases at J, while the number of junction bases matched to no gene is 8. Including cysteine and phenylalanine, the CDR3 has 15 amino acids. Left in the record is the CDR3 DNA by itself, 45 bases read in frame from the first base.